These 27 T cell receptor beta chains came from one sample sequenced in a study of identical twins. Each CDR3 protein is one row after TCRdb ran MiXCR on the 5' RACE reads. Of 650,000 to 750,000 distinct CDR3 sequences listed, around 20% are singletons. These data also formed part of another study, on T cells expressing NK-cell markers.

Sample: PBMCs. Source of these receptors: a woman aged 18-29 years in good health.

This chain links TRBV20-1 with TRBJ2-7; a weak D match, TRBD2 (5 bases). The germline V and J ends were trimmed by 0 bases and 0 bases, with 12 bases remaining between them. There are 15 residues in the CDR3. Looked up from germline, CDR1 is DFQATT and CDR2 is SNEGSKA (reference sequence). The CDR3 DNA reads as TGCAGTGCTAGAGATGGCAGCGGAAGCTCCTACGAGCAGTACTTC. This translates into CSARDGSGSSYEQYF.

The V gene is TRBV12-3 or TRBV12-4, the J gene TRBJ2-7; TRBD2 matches at 7 bases. CDR3 length: 12 amino acids. V was clipped by 6 bases and J by 3 bases; unmatched bases: 2. The CDR3 nucleotides read TGTGCCAGCAGACTAGCGCTCTACGAGCAGTACTTC. Protein product: CASRLALYEQYF.

This chain connects TRBV6-1 to TRBJ2-1; D is ambiguous. This CDR3 region has 13 residues. V was pared by 6 bases and J by 2 bases, with 8 bases between. Per germline, CDR1 MNHNS and CDR2 SASEGT. CDR3 nucleotides: TGTGCCAGCAGGACAACACCCTACAATGAGCAGTTCTTC. This sequence encodes CASRTTPYNEQFF.

This clonotype has only a few counts. The chain employs TRBV10-3 and TRBJ2-1, with 7 bases identical to TRBD2. Germline V lookup: CDR1 ENHRY, CDR2 SYGVKD. The CDR3 has 14 amino acids. The trim removed 4 bases at V and 6 bases at J, leaving 6 bases unmatched. As DNA, the CDR3 is TGTGCCATCAGTGGTACAGCGGGGCGCAATGAGCAGTTCTTC. Translated, it gives CAISGTAGRNEQFF.

The sample holds many counts of this clonotype. V gene TRBV6-2 or TRBV6-3 combines with J gene TRBJ1-2; maybe TRBD1 (6 bases). Trimming removed 9 bases from V and 2 bases from J, with 16 bases in between. CDR1 is MNHEY and CDR2 is SVGEGT in the germline V gene. CDR3 length equals 14 residues. The CDR3 DNA follows: TGTGCCAGTCTCCGGACAGCGCAAAACTATGGCTACACCTTC. Residues: CASLRTAQNYGYTF.

This clonotype was found a few times. The gene calls are TRBV9 and TRBJ2-6; D perhaps matches TRBD1 (6 bases). The CDR3 sequence is 18 residues long. The V gene's germline CDR1 is SGDLS and CDR2 YYNGEE. V lost 4 bases and J 2 bases, leaving 19 bases between the germline ends. CDR3 DNA: TGTGCCAGCAGCCTAACACCGGGACAACGGGCTGGGGCCAACGTCCTGACTTTC. Amino acids: CASSLTPGQRAGANVLTF.

V is TRBV15 and J is TRBJ2-3; D not certain. V was trimmed by 1 base and J by 1 base, leaving 6 bases between them. The CDR3 length is 14 residues. CDR1 and CDR2 (germline): LNHNV, YYDKDF (reference sequence). CDR3: CATSRVQGTDTQYF. CDR3 DNA: TGTGCCACCAGCAGAGTTCAGGGCACAGATACGCAGTATTTT.

This sequence joins TRBV9 and TRBJ2-1, with D possibly TRBD2 on 6 matching bases. Germline V lookup: CDR1 SGDLS, CDR2 YYNGEE. Between the trimmed V and J ends, which lost 4 bases and 4 bases, there was a span of 15 bases. The CDR3 contains 15 residues. Here the CDR3 DNA reads TGTGCCAGCAGCCCAGCGGGTCTCTATTACAATGAGCAGTTCTTC. Translating it yields CASSPAGLYYNEQFF.

Only a few counts were recorded for this clonotype. The chain combines TRBV6-1 with TRBJ2-1, with D perhaps matching TRBD2 (5 bases). The V end was cut by 6 bases, the J end by 3 bases, with 18 bases between. Germline V gene lookup returns CDR1 MNHNS and CDR2 SASEGT. The CDR3 length is 16 residues. In DNA, the CDR3 is TGTGCCAGCAGCCGCTCTGGACGGGAAAGCTACAATGAGCAGTTCTTC. It specifies CASSRSGRESYNEQFF.

The sample holds a few counts of this clonotype. The V call is TRBV20-1, the J call TRBJ2-3, with a weak D call TRBD2 (6 bases). The germline V gene encodes CDR1 DFQATT and CDR2 SNEGSKA (reference sequence). The V end lost 1 base, the J end lost 3 bases, and 17 bases lay between the germline ends. The CDR3 totals 16 residues. For the CDR3, the DNA is TGCAGTGCTAGAGGGCGGACTACAATTAGGACAGATACGCAGTATTTT. Translation: CSARGRTTIRTDTQYF.

This clonotype was observed a few times. This sequence joins TRBV10-3 and TRBJ2-7; D is uncertain. Germline CDR1 and CDR2: ENHRY and SYGVKD. V gave up 11 bases and J gave up 2 bases, with 16 bases separating them. This CDR3 is built from 13 residues. CDR3 sequence (DNA): TGTGCCGCGAGAGCAGGTAATACCTACGAGCAGTACTTC. It yields the protein CAARAGNTYEQYF.

The chain joins TRBV10-3 to TRBJ2-3; D is perhaps TRBD1 (5 bases). V was shortened by 9 bases and J by 4 bases, with 17 bases between the two germline ends. The CDR3 has 14 amino acids. Germline V lookup: CDR1 ENHRY, CDR2 SYGVKD. The CDR3 sequence: CAIKDMEFADTQYF. The DNA of the CDR3 is TGTGCCATTAAGGACATGGAATTTGCAGATACGCAGTATTTT.

The chain carries TRBV7-8 and TRBJ2-1, with D unclear. The germline V gene encodes CDR1 SGHVS and CDR2 FQNEAQ. CDR3 length: 13 residues. V lost 1 base, J lost 10 bases, and 11 bases lay in between. The CDR3: CASSLEIAYEQFF. The CDR3, as DNA: TGTGCCAGCAGCTTAGAAATCGCGTACGAGCAGTTCTTC.

This clonotype was observed a handful of times. The rearrangement joins TRBV29-1 to TRBJ1-2; D may be TRBD1 (6 bases). This CDR3 contains 13 residues. CDR1 and CDR2 (germline): SQVTM, ANQGSEA. The germline V and J ends were trimmed by 7 bases and 3 bases, with 15 bases remaining between them. CDR3 loop: CSAFRGGDYGYTF. CDR3 nucleotide sequence: TGCAGCGCCTTCAGGGGAGGAGACTATGGCTACACCTTC.

The chain has TRBV24-1 and TRBJ2-3, with D possibly TRBD1 on 5 matching bases. The CDR3 totals 15 residues. V dropped 4 bases and J dropped 2 bases, with 12 bases sitting between them. The V gene's germline CDR1 is KGHDR and CDR2 SFDVKD. The CDR3 region is CATSDIDSNTDTQYF. As DNA, the CDR3 is TGTGCCACCAGTGACATAGACAGCAACACAGATACGCAGTATTTT.

This chain joins TRBV19 and TRBJ1-1; D gene ambiguous. Germline lookup yields CDR1 LNHDA and CDR2 SQIVND (reference sequence). The CDR3 consists of 15 residues. Trimming shortened V by 3 bases and J by 1 base, and 12 bases separated the two germline ends. The CDR3 region is CASSISVWGNTEAFF. CDR3 nucleotides: TGTGCCAGTAGTATCTCAGTCTGGGGGAACACTGAAGCTTTCTTT.

This clonotype was counted a few times. This sequence joins TRBV10-3 and TRBJ2-3; 10 nucleotides match TRBD1. The germline V gene has CDR1 ENHRY and CDR2 SYGVKD. The CDR3 has 18 residues. Trimming removed 6 bases from V and 0 bases from J; junction bases left unmatched: 12. The CDR3 nucleotides read TGTGCCATCAGGGGACAGGGGTCGCTAGCGGCCAGCACAGATACGCAGTATTTT. Its protein product is CAIRGQGSLAASTDTQYF.

This clonotype has just a few counts. The CDR3 region has the DNA TGCAGTGCTAGCATTGGATCTAGCACAGATACGCAGTATTTT. Encoded protein: CSASIGSSTDTQYF. The chain carries TRBV20-1 and TRBJ2-3; D gene unclear. The CDR3 extends over 14 amino acids. Per the germline V gene, CDR1 is DFQATT and CDR2 is SNEGSKA (reference sequence). V was cut by 3 bases and J by 0 bases, with 10 bases left in between.

V usage is TRBV20-1 and J usage is TRBJ2-3; TRBD1 agrees at 8 bases. This CDR3 comprises 16 residues. Losses at the gene ends were 1 base for V and 4 bases for J; bases not matched to a gene: 10. Germline V gene lookup returns CDR1 DFQATT and CDR2 SNEGSKA (reference sequence). The CDR3 sequence: CSARVGGRGLADTQYF. The CDR3 DNA reads TGCAGTGCTAGAGTAGGTGGCAGGGGGCTGGCAGATACGCAGTATTTT.

CDR3 coding DNA: TGTGCCAGCAGTTACGCAGGACTAGAGACCCAGTACTTC. Its translation is CASSYAGLETQYF. V usage is TRBV6-6 and J usage is TRBJ2-5; D may be TRBD2 (5 bases). The germline V gene has CDR1 MNHNY and CDR2 SVGAGI (reference sequence). The CDR3 totals 13 residues. V dropped 2 bases and J dropped 4 bases, with 8 bases sitting between them.

The chain carries TRBV12-3 or TRBV12-4 and TRBJ2-7; D remains unclear. This CDR3 contains 12 residues. V gave up 7 bases and J gave up 3 bases, with 10 bases separating them. CDR3 DNA: TGTGCCAGCAATCGAGACGACTACGAGCAGTACTTC. Protein sequence: CASNRDDYEQYF.

The chain employs TRBV9 and TRBJ2-7; TRBD2 might be the D (5 bases). The germline V gene has CDR1 SGDLS and CDR2 YYNGEE. Deletions cut 0 bases from V and 5 bases from J, with 9 bases between. This CDR3 region has 13 residues. The CDR3 region is CASSVDPGNEQYF. The CDR3 DNA reads TGTGCCAGCAGCGTAGACCCGGGGAACGAGCAGTACTTC. Drawing the rest from reference TRBV9 and TRBJ2-7, the complete variable domain is DSGVTQTPKHLITATGQRVTLRCSPRSGDLSVYWYQQSLDQGLQFLIQYYNGEERAKGNILERFSAQQFPDLHSELNLSSLELGDSALYFCASSVDPGNEQYFGPGTRLTVT.

CDR3 loop: CASSRWWDQGLETQYF. For the CDR3, the DNA is TGTGCCAGCAGCCGGTGGTGGGACCAAGGGTTGGAGACCCAGTACTTC. The genes are TRBV6-1 and TRBJ2-5; D may correspond to TRBD1 or TRBD2 (5 bases each). Germline V gives CDR1 MNHNS, CDR2 SASEGT. This CDR3 contains 16 residues. Trimming removed 6 bases at V and 5 bases at J, with 22 bases between.

The table lists this clonotype with many counts. The rearrangement joins TRBV15 to TRBJ2-3; 7 bases match TRBD2. The V gene end was trimmed by 0 bases and the J gene end by 4 bases; junction bases not matched to a gene: 7. Germline CDR1 reads LNHNV; CDR2 reads YYDKDF (reference sequence). The CDR3 is made up of 16 amino acids. The CDR3 loop reads CATSRERTSASDTQYF. In nucleotides, the CDR3 is TGTGCCACCAGCAGAGAGAGAACTAGCGCCTCAGATACGCAGTATTTT.

This clonotype was seen more than once but under ten times. The chain links TRBV7-8 to TRBJ2-3; no firm D call. The germline V and J ends were trimmed by 2 bases and 2 bases, with 8 bases remaining between them. Per germline, CDR1 SGHVS and CDR2 FQNEAQ. The CDR3 is 14 residues long. CDR3 DNA sequence: TGTGCCAGCAGCTTAACCAGTTACACAGATACGCAGTATTTT. Translated: CASSLTSYTDTQYF.

This clonotype has only a few counts. The chain is built from TRBV3-1 and TRBJ2-1; D gene unclear. CDR1 is LGHDT, CDR2 YNNKEL, per germline (reference sequence). The CDR3 length is 13 residues. With 4 bases removed from V and 4 bases from J, the gap between germline ends came to 8 bases. CDR3 sequence (DNA): TGTGCCAGCAGCCGCGTCGTGTACAATGAGCAGTTCTTC. Protein sequence: CASSRVVYNEQFF.

The CDR3 bases are TGTGCCAGCTCACACACAGGGACGAGTGCGTCCGGGGAGCTGTTTTTT. Encoded protein: CASSHTGTSASGELFF. This chain links TRBV18 with TRBJ2-2, with D tentatively TRBD1 (6 bases). Germline CDR1 is KGHSH and CDR2 is LQKENI. V was clipped by 4 bases and J by 6 bases, with 18 bases between them. This CDR3 spans 16 amino acids.